The subject of this entry is one T cell receptor beta chain. Only in-frame clones appear in the TCRdb table, and some are missing; sequencing was by immunoSEQ multiplex PCR. Found here are 150,000 to 200,000 clones, 84% of them singletons; the top ten hold 10% to 13%. V dropped 4 bases and J dropped 4; count of bases not matched to a gene: 11. Germline CDR1 is MDHEN and CDR2 is SYDVKM. The CDR3 has 19 residues. The data derive from a study of cytomegalovirus exposure and HLA in healthy donors. Sequencing was done on a sample of PBMCs. The rearrangement uses TRBV28 and TRBJ2-2; TRBD2 agrees at 14 bases. The source is a man in his thirties or forties in good health and CMV-seropositive. CDR3 DNA sequence: TGTGCCAGCAGTTCCTTTGCCGGGACTAGCGGGAGTCGCACCGGGGAGCTGTTTTTT. This encodes CASSSFAGTSGSRTGELFF.